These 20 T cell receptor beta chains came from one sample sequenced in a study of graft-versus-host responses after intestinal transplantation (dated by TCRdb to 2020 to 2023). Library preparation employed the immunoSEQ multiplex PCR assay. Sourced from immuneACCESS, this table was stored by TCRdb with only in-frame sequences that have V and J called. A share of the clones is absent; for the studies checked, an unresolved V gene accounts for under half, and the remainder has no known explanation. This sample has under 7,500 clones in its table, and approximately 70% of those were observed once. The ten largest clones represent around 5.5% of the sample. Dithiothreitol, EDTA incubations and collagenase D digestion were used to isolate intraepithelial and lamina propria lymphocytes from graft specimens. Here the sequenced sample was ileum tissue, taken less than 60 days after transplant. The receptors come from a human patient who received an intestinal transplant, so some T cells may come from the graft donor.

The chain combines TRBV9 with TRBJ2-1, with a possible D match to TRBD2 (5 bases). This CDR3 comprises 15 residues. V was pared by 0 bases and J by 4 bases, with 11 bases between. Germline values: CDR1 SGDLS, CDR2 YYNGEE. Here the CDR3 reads CASSVVETTYNEQFF. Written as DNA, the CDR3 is TGTGCCAGCAGCGTAGTCGAGACTACATACAATGAGCAGTTCTTC.

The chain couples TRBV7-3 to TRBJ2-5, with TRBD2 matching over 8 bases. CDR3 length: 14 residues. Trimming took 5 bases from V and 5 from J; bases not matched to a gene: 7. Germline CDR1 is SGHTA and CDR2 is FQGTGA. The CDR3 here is CASSLTGGPETQYF. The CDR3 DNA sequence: TGTGCCAGCAGCCTCACGGGGGGGCCGGAGACCCAGTACTTC.

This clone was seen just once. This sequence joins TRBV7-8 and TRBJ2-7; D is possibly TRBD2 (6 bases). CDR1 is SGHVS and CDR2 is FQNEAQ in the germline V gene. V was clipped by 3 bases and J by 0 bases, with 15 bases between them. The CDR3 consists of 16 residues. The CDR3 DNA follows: TGTGCCAGCAGCTTCGCGGGAACGGGGAGCTCCTACGAGCAGTACGTC. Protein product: CASSFAGTGSSYEQYV.

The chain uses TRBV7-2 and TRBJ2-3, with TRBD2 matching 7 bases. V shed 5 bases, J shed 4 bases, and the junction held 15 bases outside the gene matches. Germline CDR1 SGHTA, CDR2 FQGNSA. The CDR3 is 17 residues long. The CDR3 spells CASSRTGTKSGADTQYF. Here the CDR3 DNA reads TGTGCCAGCAGCCGTACCGGGACTAAAAGCGGCGCAGATACGCAGTATTTT.

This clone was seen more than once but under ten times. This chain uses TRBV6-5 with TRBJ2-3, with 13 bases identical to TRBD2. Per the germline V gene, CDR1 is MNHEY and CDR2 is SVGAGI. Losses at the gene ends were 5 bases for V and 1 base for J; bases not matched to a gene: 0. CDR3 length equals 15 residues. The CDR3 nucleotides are TGTGCCAGCAGTGGACTAGCGGGGGGCACAGATACGCAGTATTTT. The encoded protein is CASSGLAGGTDTQYF.

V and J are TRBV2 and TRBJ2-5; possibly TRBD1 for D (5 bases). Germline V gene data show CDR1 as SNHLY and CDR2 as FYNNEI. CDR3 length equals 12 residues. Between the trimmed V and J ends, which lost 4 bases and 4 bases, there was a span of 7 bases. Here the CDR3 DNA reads TGTGCCAGCAGTGCAAGGGGAGAGACCCAGTACTTC. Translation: CASSARGETQYF.

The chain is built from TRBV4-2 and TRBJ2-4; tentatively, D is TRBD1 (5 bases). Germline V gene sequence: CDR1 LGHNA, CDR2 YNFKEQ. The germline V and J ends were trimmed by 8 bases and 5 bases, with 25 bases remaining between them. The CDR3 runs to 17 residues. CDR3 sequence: CASSSLFRGVEENIQYF. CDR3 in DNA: TGTGCCAGCTCCAGCCTTTTTAGGGGTGTCGAGGAAAACATTCAGTACTTC.

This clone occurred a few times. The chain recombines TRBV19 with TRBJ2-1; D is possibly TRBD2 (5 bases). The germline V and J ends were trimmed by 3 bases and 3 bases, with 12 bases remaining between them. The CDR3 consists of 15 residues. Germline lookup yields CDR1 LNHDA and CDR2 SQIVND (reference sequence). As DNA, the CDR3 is TGTGCCAGTAGTATGTCGTCCCGGGACTACAATGAGCAGTTCTTC. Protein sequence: CASSMSSRDYNEQFF.

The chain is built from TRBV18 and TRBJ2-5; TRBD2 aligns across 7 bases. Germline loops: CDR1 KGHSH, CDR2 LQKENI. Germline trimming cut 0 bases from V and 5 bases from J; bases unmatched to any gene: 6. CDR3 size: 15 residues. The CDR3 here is CASSPPGRARETQYF. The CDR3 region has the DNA TGTGCCAGCTCACCACCGGGGAGGGCCCGTGAGACCCAGTACTTC.

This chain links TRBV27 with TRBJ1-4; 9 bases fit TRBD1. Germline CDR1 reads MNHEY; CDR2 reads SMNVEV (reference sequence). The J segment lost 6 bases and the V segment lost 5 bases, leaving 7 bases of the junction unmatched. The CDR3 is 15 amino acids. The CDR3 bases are TGTGCCAGCAGTGGGGTTACAGGGGGCGATGAAAAACTGTTTTTT. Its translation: CASSGVTGGDEKLFF.

Here the CDR3 DNA reads TGTGCCAGCAGTTCTATCACCGGGGAGCTGTTTTTT. Translating it yields CASSSITGELFF. The gene calls are TRBV28 and TRBJ2-2; no clear D gene. In germline, CDR1 is MDHEN, CDR2 SYDVKM. The CDR3 contains 12 residues. V was trimmed by 4 bases and J by 4 bases, leaving 4 bases between them.

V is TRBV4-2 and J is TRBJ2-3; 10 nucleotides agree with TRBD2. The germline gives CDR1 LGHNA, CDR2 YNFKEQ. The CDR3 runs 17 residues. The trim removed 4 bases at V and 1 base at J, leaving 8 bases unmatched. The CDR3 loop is CASSREEGLARTDTQYF. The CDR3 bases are TGTGCCAGCAGCCGGGAGGAGGGACTAGCGCGCACAGATACGCAGTATTTT.

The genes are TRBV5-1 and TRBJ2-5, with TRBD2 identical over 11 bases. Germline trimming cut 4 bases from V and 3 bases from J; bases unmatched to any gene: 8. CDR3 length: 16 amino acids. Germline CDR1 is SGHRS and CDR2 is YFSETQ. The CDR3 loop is CASSPEISGGEETQYF. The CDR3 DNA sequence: TGCGCCAGCAGCCCGGAGATTAGCGGGGGGGAAGAGACCCAGTACTTC.

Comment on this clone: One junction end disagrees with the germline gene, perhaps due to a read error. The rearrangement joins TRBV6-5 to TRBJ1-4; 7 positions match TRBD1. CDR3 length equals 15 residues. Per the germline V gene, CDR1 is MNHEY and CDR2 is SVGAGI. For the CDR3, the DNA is TGTGCCAGCAGCCGGGACAGCTTAACTAATGAAAATCTGTTTTTT. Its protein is CASSRDSLTNENLFF.

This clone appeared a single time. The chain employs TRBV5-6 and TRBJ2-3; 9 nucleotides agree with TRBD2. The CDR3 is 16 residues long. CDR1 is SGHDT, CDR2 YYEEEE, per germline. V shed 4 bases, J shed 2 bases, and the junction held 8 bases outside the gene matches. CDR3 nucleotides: TGTGCCAGCAGCCCCCGGACTAGCGCATCCACAGATACGCAGTATTTT. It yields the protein CASSPRTSASTDTQYF.

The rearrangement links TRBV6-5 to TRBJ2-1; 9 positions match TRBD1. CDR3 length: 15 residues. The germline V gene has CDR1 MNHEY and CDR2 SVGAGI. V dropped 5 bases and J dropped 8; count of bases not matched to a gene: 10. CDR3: CASSPSGQGRHEQFF. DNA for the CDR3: TGTGCCAGCAGTCCATCGGGACAGGGTAGACATGAGCAGTTCTTC.

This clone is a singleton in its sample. CDR3 in DNA: TGCGCCAGCAGCCAAGAACTAGCGGGGAATGTAGATACGCAGTATTTT. Residues: CASSQELAGNVDTQYF. The chain links TRBV4-1 to TRBJ2-3; 10 bases agree with TRBD2. The germline gives CDR1 MGHRA, CDR2 YSYEKL. The CDR3 totals 16 residues. V shed 0 bases, J shed 5 bases, and the junction held 5 bases outside the gene matches.

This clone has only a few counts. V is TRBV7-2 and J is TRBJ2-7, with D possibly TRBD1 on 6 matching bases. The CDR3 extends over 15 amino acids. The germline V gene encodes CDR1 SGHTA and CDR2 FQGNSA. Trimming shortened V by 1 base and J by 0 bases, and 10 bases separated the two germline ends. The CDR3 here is CASSLVQGSSYEQYV. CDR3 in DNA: TGTGCCAGCAGCTTAGTGCAGGGGAGCTCCTACGAGCAGTACGTC.

The CDR3 region has the DNA TGTGCCAGCAGCCAAGATATACGGGGGGCCAGGGATACGCAGTATTTT. Translated: CASSQDIRGARDTQYF. The genes are TRBV4-2 and TRBJ2-3; a possible D gene is TRBD2 (7 bases). This CDR3 contains 16 residues. Germline CDR1 LGHNA, CDR2 YNFKEQ. V shed 0 bases and J shed 6 bases, with 16 bases lying between them.

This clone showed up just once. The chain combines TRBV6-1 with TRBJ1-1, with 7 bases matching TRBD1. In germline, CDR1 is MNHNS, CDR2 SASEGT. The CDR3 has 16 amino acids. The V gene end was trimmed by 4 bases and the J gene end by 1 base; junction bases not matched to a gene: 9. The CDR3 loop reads CASSVPGQWANTEAFF. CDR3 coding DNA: TGTGCCAGCAGTGTCCCGGGACAGTGGGCGAACACTGAAGCTTTCTTT.